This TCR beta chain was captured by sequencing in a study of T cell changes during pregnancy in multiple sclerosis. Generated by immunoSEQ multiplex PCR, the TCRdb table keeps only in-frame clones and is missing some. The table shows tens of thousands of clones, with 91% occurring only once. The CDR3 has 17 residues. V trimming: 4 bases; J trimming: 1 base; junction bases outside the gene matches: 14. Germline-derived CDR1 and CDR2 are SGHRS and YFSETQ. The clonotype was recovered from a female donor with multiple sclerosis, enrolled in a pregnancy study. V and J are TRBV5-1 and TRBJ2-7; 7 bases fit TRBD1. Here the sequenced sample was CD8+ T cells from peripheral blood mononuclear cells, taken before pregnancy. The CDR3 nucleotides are TGCGCCAGCAGCCCGACGGGGACAGAAATCTTTTCCTACGAGCAGTACTTC. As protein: CASSPTGTEIFSYEQYF. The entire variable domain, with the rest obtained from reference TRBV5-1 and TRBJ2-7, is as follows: KAGVTQTPRYLIKTRGQQVTLSCSPISGHRSVSWYQQTPGQGLQFLFEYFSETQRNKGNFPGRFSGRQFSNSRSEMNVSTLELGDSALYLCASSPTGTEIFSYEQYFGPGTRLTVT.